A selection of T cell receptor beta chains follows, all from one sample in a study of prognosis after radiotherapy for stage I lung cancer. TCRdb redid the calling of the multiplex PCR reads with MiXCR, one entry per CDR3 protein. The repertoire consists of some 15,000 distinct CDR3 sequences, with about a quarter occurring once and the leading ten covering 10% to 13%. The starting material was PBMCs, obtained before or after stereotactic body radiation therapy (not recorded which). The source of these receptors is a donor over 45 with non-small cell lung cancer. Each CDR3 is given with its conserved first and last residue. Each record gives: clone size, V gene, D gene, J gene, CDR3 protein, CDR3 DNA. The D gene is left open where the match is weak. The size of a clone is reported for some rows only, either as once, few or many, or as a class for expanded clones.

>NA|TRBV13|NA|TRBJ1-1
CASNPGNTEAFF
TGTGCCAGCAATCCAGGAAACACCGAAGCTTTCTTT
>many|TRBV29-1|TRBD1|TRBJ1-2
CSVEGRQGNSYGYTF
TGCAGCGTTGAAGGCCGACAGGGGAACAGCTATGGCTACACCTTC
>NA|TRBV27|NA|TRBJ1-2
CASSPDHRLYNYGYTF
TGTGCCAGCAGTCCTGACCATAGGCTCTACAACTATGGCTACACCTTC
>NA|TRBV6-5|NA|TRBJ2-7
CAGSRAGLGYEQYF
TGTGCCGGCAGCAGGGCAGGGTTGGGCTACGAGCAGTACTTC
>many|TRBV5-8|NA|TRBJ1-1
CASSLGTVNTEAFF
TGTGCCAGCAGCCTCGGGACGGTAAACACTGAAGCTTTCTTT
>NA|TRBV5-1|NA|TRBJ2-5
CASSLAGSSISFQETQYF
TGCGCCAGCAGCCTCGCGGGCTCTTCGATCTCGTTCCAAGAGACCCAGTACTTC
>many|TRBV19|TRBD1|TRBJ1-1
CASTRTGGTEAFF
TGTGCCAGTACCAGGACAGGGGGCACTGAAGCTTTCTTT
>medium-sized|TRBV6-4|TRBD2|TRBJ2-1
CASSVSGGTTYNEQFF
TGTGCCAGCAGTGTAAGCGGTGGGACTACCTACAATGAGCAGTTCTTC
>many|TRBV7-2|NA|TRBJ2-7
CASSLAGTEPYEQYF
TGTGCCAGCAGCTTAGCCGGGACGGAACCCTACGAGCAGTACTTC
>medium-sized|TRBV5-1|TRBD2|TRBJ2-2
CASSLLSGSYGELFF
TGCGCCAGCAGCTTGTTGAGCGGGAGTTACGGGGAGCTGTTTTTT
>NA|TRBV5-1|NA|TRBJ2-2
CASRGRRGELFF
TGCGCCAGCAGGGGCCGCCGGGGGGAGCTGTTTTTT
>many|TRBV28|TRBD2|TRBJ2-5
CASSPTTIGLAGGPGETQYF
TGTGCCAGCAGTCCCACCACCATCGGACTAGCGGGAGGGCCTGGAGAGACCCAGTACTTC
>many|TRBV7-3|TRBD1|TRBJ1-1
CASSLGQGAGNTEAFF
TGTGCCAGCAGTTTGGGACAGGGGGCGGGGAACACTGAAGCTTTCTTT
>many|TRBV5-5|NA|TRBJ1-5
CASSLGRVGIQPQHF
TGTGCCAGCAGCTTGGGAAGAGTAGGGATACAGCCCCAGCATTTT
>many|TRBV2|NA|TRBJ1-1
CASRIWGVWEAFF
TGTGCCAGCAGGATATGGGGGGTTTGGGAAGCTTTCTTT
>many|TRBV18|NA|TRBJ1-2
CASSPGRDGYTF
TGTGCCAGCTCACCGGGCAGGGACGGCTACACCTTC
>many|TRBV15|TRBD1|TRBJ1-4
CATGGRQGDEKLFF
TGTGCCACCGGAGGTCGACAGGGGGATGAAAAACTGTTTTTT
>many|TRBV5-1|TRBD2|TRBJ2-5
CASSFSGRKTQYF
TGCGCCAGCAGCTTTAGCGGGAGGAAAACCCAGTACTTC
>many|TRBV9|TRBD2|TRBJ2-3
CASSGLTSGRPADTQYF
TGTGCCAGCAGCGGGTTGACTAGCGGGAGACCCGCGGATACGCAGTATTTT
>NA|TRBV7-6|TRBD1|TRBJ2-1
CASSLKPGQGGNEQFF
TGTGCCAGCAGCTTAAAGCCGGGACAGGGCGGAAATGAGCAGTTCTTC
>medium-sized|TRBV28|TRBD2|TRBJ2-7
CASSLAGGGDYEQYF
TGTGCCAGCAGTTTAGCGGGAGGGGGAGACTACGAGCAGTACTTC
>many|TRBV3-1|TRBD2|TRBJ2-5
CASSQGLASVTQYF
TGTGCCAGCAGCCAGGGACTAGCCTCCGTGACCCAGTACTTC
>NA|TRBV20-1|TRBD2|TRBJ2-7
CSARRGTTYREQYF
TGCAGTGCTAGACGAGGGACTACGTATAGGGAGCAGTACTTC
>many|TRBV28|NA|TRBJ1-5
CASSLWGFGSNQPQHF
TGTGCCAGCAGTTTATGGGGGTTTGGGAGCAATCAGCCCCAGCATTTT
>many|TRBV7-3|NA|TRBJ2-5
CASSRSRSEAQYF
TGTGCCAGCAGCCGAAGTCGATCCGAGGCCCAGTACTTC
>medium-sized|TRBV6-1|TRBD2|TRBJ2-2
CASRPSGSDGELFF
TGTGCCAGCAGACCAAGCGGGAGTGACGGGGAGCTGTTTTTT
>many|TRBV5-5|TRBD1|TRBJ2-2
CASSLTRTGNTGELFF
TGTGCCAGCAGCTTGACCCGGACAGGGAACACCGGGGAGCTGTTTTTT
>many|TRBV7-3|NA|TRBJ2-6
CASSSGLSGANVLTF
TGTGCCAGCAGCTCCGGCCTCTCTGGGGCCAACGTCCTGACTTTC
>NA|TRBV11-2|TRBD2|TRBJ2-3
CASSLSLAAGTDTQYF
TGTGCCAGCAGCTTAAGTCTAGCGGCTGGCACAGATACGCAGTATTTT
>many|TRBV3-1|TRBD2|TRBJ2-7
CASSRGLSYEQYF
TGTGCCAGCAGCCGGGGACTATCCTACGAGCAGTACTTC
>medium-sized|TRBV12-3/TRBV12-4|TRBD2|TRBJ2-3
CASWEAGLTDTQYF
TGTGCCAGCTGGGAAGCGGGACTCACAGATACGCAGTATTTT
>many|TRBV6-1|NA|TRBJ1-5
CASRVSEQPQHF
TGTGCCAGCAGGGTTTCTGAGCAGCCCCAGCATTTT
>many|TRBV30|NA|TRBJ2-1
CAWSVSNNEQFF
TGTGCCTGGAGTGTTTCCAACAATGAGCAGTTCTTC
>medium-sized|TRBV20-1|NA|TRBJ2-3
CSATPLLAEYGTDTQYF
TGCAGTGCAACCCCCCTACTAGCAGAATATGGCACAGATACGCAGTATTTT
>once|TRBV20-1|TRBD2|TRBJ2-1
CSASQSLAGVEKFF
TGCAGTGCTAGTCAAAGTCTAGCGGGAGTCGAGAAGTTCTTC
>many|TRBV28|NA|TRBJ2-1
CASSLGVLGFNEQFF
TGTGCCAGCAGCTTAGGGGTACTAGGCTTCAATGAGCAGTTCTTC
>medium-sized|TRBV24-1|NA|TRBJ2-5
CATSDPQETQYF
TGTGCCACCAGTGATCCGCAGGAGACCCAGTACTTC
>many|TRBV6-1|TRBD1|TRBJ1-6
CASSKSGTGLNSPLHF
TGTGCCAGCAGCAAATCCGGGACAGGGCTAAATTCACCCCTCCACTTT
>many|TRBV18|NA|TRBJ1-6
CASSQGQNSPLHF
TGTGCCAGCTCACAGGGGCAGAATTCACCCCTCCACTTT
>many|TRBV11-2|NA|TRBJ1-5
CASSLQREQPQHF
TGTGCCAGCAGCTTGCAGAGGGAACAGCCCCAGCATTTT
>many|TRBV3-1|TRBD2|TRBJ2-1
CASSRSGTNLYNEQFF
TGTGCCAGCAGCCGCTCCGGGACTAACCTCTACAATGAGCAGTTCTTC
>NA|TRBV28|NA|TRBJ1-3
CASMPDGGSGNTIYF
TGTGCCAGCATGCCAGACGGGGGTAGCGGAAACACCATATATTTT
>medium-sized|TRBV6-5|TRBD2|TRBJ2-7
CASSYQSGTTAEQYF
TGTGCCAGCAGTTACCAGTCCGGGACTACGGCCGAGCAGTACTTC
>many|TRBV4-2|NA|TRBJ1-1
CASSQEGGRGSAEAFF
TGTGCCAGCAGCCAAGAGGGGGGTAGGGGGAGCGCTGAAGCTTTCTTT
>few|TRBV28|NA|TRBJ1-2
CASSFPRGGTYGYTF
TGTGCCAGCAGTTTCCCTAGGGGGGGTACCTATGGCTACACCTTC
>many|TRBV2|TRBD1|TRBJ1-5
CASSEEGQGSTQHF
TGTGCCAGCAGTGAAGAGGGACAGGGTTCTACCCAGCATTTT
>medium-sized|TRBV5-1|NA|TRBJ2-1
CASSLGAESYNEQFF
TGCGCCAGCAGCCTTGGGGCAGAATCCTACAATGAGCAGTTCTTC
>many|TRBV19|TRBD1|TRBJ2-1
CASNLRTGVSYNEQFF
TGTGCCAGTAACCTTAGGACAGGGGTGTCCTACAATGAGCAGTTCTTC
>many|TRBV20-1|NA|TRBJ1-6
CSARTLGGSSSPLHF
TGCAGTGCCAGAACCCTAGGGGGGTCTAGTTCACCCCTCCACTTT
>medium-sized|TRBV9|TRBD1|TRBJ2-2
CASSAPGQGSGGELFF
TGTGCCAGCAGCGCTCCGGGACAGGGAAGTGGCGGGGAGCTGTTTTTT
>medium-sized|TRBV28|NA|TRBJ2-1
CASSLPTQGFEQFF
TGTGCCAGCAGTCTGCCAACCCAGGGTTTTGAGCAGTTCTTC
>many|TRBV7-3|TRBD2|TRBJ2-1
CASSLTGGTSGRGEQFF
TGTGCCAGCAGCTTAACGGGCGGGACTAGCGGGAGGGGTGAGCAGTTCTTC
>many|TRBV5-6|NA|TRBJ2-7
CASSLGPSSYEQYF
TGTGCCAGCAGCTTAGGTCCTAGCTCCTACGAGCAGTACTTC